Below are 30 T cell receptor beta chains sequenced from a single sample in a study of T-cell memory formation after mild COVID-19. One entry per CDR3 protein results from TCRdb running MiXCR on the 5' RACE reads. The sample lists about 320,000 distinct CDR3 sequences, 13% to 15% occurring once. Material for sequencing was PBMCs or a T cell subset sorted from them (not recorded which). Every receptor here comes from a man aged 18 to 29 who had mild COVID-19 (a few samples of this study predate the infection). Cell type and time point are not known.

This clonotype was seen more than once but under ten times. The genes are TRBV20-1 and TRBJ2-3, with TRBD2 matching over 9 bases. Germline V gives CDR1 DFQATT, CDR2 SNEGSKA (reference sequence). J lost 5 bases, V lost 6 bases, and 9 bases had no gene match. The CDR3 sequence is 14 residues long. The CDR3 nucleotides are TGCAGTGCCCATCGAGCGGGGGGCGGAGATACGCAGTATTTT. It encodes CSAHRAGGGDTQYF.

This clonotype was observed a handful of times. J is TRBJ1-6 and V is TRBV28; 7 bases agree with TRBD1. With 8 bases clipped from V and 7 bases from J, the junction kept 5 bases outside the gene matches. This CDR3 spans 13 amino acids. Germline V gives CDR1 MDHEN, CDR2 SYDVKM. The CDR3: CASGQVRNSPLHF. The DNA for the CDR3 is TGTGCCAGCGGACAGGTTCGGAATTCACCCCTCCACTTT.

Only a few counts were recorded for this clonotype. V and J are TRBV20-1 and TRBJ1-3, with D possibly TRBD1 on 5 matching bases. CDR1 is DFQATT and CDR2 is SNEGSKA in the germline V gene (reference sequence). The CDR3 sequence is 14 residues long. V lost 5 bases and J lost 0, with 11 bases in between. CDR3 amino acids: CSAHDSSSGNTIYF. CDR3 sequence (DNA): TGCAGTGCTCATGACAGCAGCTCTGGAAACACCATATATTTT.

A word on this clonotype: Germline is not matched at one junction end, which may reflect a read error. The rearrangement joins TRBV28 to TRBJ2-7, with D perhaps TRBD1 or TRBD2 (5 bases each). The CDR3 is 13 residues long. Per the germline V gene, CDR1 is MDHEN and CDR2 is SYDVKM. The CDR3: CASSLYGAYEKYF. CDR3 nucleotides: TGTGCCAGCAGTTTATACGGGGCCTACGAGAAGTACTTC.

The chain joins TRBV5-1 to TRBJ1-1; D unclear. The V gene lost 5 bases and the J gene lost 0 bases, with 17 bases spanning the gap. The germline CDR1 and CDR2 sequences are SGHRS and YFSETQ. The length of the CDR3 is 16 residues. CDR3 DNA: TGCGCCAGCAGTCCGGACGGAAGAGACCTGAACACTGAAGCTTTCTTT. This codes for CASSPDGRDLNTEAFF.

This clonotype was counted ten times or more. The CDR3 protein is CASSQVRDTSSPLHF. In nucleotides, the CDR3 is TGTGCCAGCAGCCAGGTCCGGGACACGAGTTCACCCCTCCACTTT. This rearrangement joins TRBV4-2 to TRBJ1-6; maybe TRBD1 (6 bases). In germline, CDR1 is LGHNA, CDR2 YNFKEQ. Between the trimmed V and J ends, which lost 3 bases and 9 bases, there was a span of 15 bases. This CDR3 spans 15 amino acids.

This clonotype was counted at least ten times. V usage is TRBV6-5 and J usage is TRBJ2-1; no clear D. Germline CDR1 MNHEY, CDR2 SVGAGI. This CDR3 has 11 amino acids. Trimming took off 2 bases at V and 10 bases at J, with 6 bases between the two ends. The CDR3 spells CASSYGREQFF. CDR3 in DNA: TGTGCCAGCAGTTACGGTAGGGAGCAGTTCTTC.

This clonotype was seen more than once but under ten times. The chain joins TRBV9 to TRBJ2-1; the D gene is possibly TRBD2 (6 bases). V was trimmed by 4 bases and J by 6 bases, leaving 17 bases between them. The germline CDR1 and CDR2 sequences are SGDLS and YYNGEE. The CDR3 contains 15 residues. The CDR3 sequence: CASSPGGPRPNEQFF. The CDR3 coding sequence is TGTGCCAGCAGCCCAGGAGGGCCACGACCCAATGAGCAGTTCTTC.

At least ten counts were recorded for this clonotype. The chain employs TRBV5-1 and TRBJ2-5, with D unclear. The germline V gene encodes CDR1 SGHRS and CDR2 YFSETQ. Trimming stripped 0 bases from V and 1 base from J, with 7 bases between. The CDR3 is 14 amino acids. CDR3 residues: CASSLAAGQETQYF. For the CDR3, the DNA is TGCGCCAGCAGCTTGGCGGCAGGCCAAGAGACCCAGTACTTC.

This clonotype turned up a few times. The rearrangement joins TRBV27 to TRBJ2-5, with 9 bases matching TRBD2. The V segment lost 4 bases and the J segment 0 bases; nucleotides outside the gene matches: 3. The CDR3 runs to 15 residues. The germline gives CDR1 MNHEY, CDR2 SMNVEV (reference sequence). The CDR3, as DNA: TGTGCCAGCAGTTCCCAGCGGGAGGACCAAGAGACCCAGTACTTC. Translated: CASSSQREDQETQYF.

V gene TRBV24-1 combines with J gene TRBJ2-3; TRBD2 is a possible D gene (5 bases). V dropped 4 bases and J dropped 4 bases, with 14 bases sitting between them. The CDR3 length is 15 residues. Germline V gives CDR1 KGHDR, CDR2 SFDVKD. In DNA form, the CDR3 reads TGTGCCACCAGTGACCCCACGGACTTACCAGATACGCAGTATTTT. This codes for CATSDPTDLPDTQYF.

The J gene is TRBJ1-6, the V gene TRBV5-1, with a tentative D call TRBD1 (5 bases). Germline CDR1 reads SGHRS; CDR2 reads YFSETQ. The CDR3 is 17 residues long. Trimming stripped 2 bases from V and 3 bases from J, with 15 bases between. CDR3 region: CASSFGRTMGYNSPLHF. The CDR3 DNA reads TGCGCCAGCAGCTTTGGGAGGACAATGGGCTATAATTCACCCCTCCACTTT.

This clonotype was observed many times. This chain links TRBV24-1 with TRBJ2-1; 8 nucleotides align to TRBD2. This CDR3 spans 14 amino acids. Germline CDR1 reads KGHDR; CDR2 reads SFDVKD. V trimming: 1 base; J trimming: 6 bases; junction bases outside the gene matches: 1. The CDR3 DNA follows: TGTGCCACCAGTGATTTAGGGACTAGCAATGAGCAGTTCTTC. Amino acid sequence: CATSDLGTSNEQFF.

This clonotype was picked up many times. J is TRBJ2-5 and V is TRBV4-3; D tentatively reads TRBD1 or TRBD2 (5 bases each). This CDR3 comprises 16 residues. The germline gives CDR1 LGHNA, CDR2 YSLEER. With 3 bases removed from V and 2 bases from J, the gap between germline ends came to 16 bases. The CDR3: CASSQGPGAGQETQYF. In DNA, the CDR3 is TGCGCCAGCAGCCAGGGCCCCGGGGCAGGGCAAGAGACCCAGTACTTC.

This clonotype was detected only a few times. The chain links TRBV4-3 to TRBJ2-5; D is perhaps TRBD2 (6 bases). Germline lookup yields CDR1 LGHNA and CDR2 YSLEER. CDR3 length equals 16 residues. Trimming shortened V by 1 base and J by 7 bases, and 19 bases separated the two germline ends. CDR3: CASSQARGWDQGTQYF. DNA for the CDR3: TGCGCCAGCAGCCAAGCCCGGGGGTGGGATCAGGGGACCCAGTACTTC.

Turning to this clonotype: With a much larger clone just one base away, this may be a read error. The chain employs TRBV3-1 and TRBJ2-3, with D maybe TRBD2 (6 bases). Trimming pared 4 bases from V and 5 bases from J, leaving 7 bases between. Germline CDR1 and CDR2: LGHDT and YNNKEL (reference sequence). The CDR3 totals 12 residues. CDR3 in DNA: TGTGCCAGCAGCCCGGGAGAAGATACGCAGTATTTT. Translating gives CASSPGEDTQYF.

There are a few counts of this clonotype. V is TRBV10-1 and J is TRBJ2-2; no clear D gene. CDR3 length equals 13 residues. V was trimmed by 4 bases and J by 4 bases, leaving 7 bases between them. Germline CDR1 and CDR2: WNHNN and SYGVQD (reference sequence). This CDR3 is CASSGRRTGELFF. CDR3 coding DNA: TGCGCCAGCAGTGGGCGGCGCACCGGGGAGCTGTTTTTT.

This clonotype has at least ten counts. V usage is TRBV4-1 and J usage is TRBJ2-1; D perhaps matches TRBD2 (6 bases). V lost 0 bases and J 9 bases, leaving 9 bases between the germline ends. Germline CDR1 and CDR2: MGHRA and YSYEKL. The CDR3 totals 13 residues. In nucleotides, the CDR3 is TGCGCCAGCAGCCAAGATGTCGGGGGTGAGCAGTTCTTC. Translated: CASSQDVGGEQFF.

The chain is built from TRBV4-3 and TRBJ1-4; a weak D match, TRBD1 (5 bases). This CDR3 contains 17 residues. The V gene's germline CDR1 is LGHNA and CDR2 YSLEER. V lost 2 bases and J lost 0, with 13 bases in between. CDR3 region: CASSQQMRGATNEKLFF. The CDR3 coding sequence is TGCGCCAGCAGCCAACAGATGAGGGGTGCAACTAATGAAAAACTGTTTTTT.

The V and J genes are TRBV7-8 and TRBJ1-2; 9 bases line up with TRBD1. The CDR3 is 14 residues long. Per germline, CDR1 SGHVS and CDR2 FQNEAQ. Losses at the gene ends were 6 bases for V and 7 bases for J; bases not matched to a gene: 9. The CDR3 region is CASRSPGQGVGYTF. For the CDR3, the DNA is TGTGCCAGCAGATCACCGGGACAGGGTGTTGGCTACACCTTC.

This clonotype was seen a handful of times. The chain has TRBV5-1 and TRBJ1-5; maybe TRBD1 (6 bases). The CDR3 is 16 amino acids. Germline CDR1 SGHRS, CDR2 YFSETQ. The V end lost 0 bases, the J end lost 0 bases, and 10 bases lay between the germline ends. The CDR3 spells CASSLAPGASNQPQHF. The CDR3 DNA reads TGCGCCAGCAGCTTGGCCCCAGGGGCTAGCAATCAGCCCCAGCATTTT.

In DNA form, the CDR3 reads TGCAGTGCTAGAGTCAGCGGGGGGGCCTACAATGAGCAGTTCTTC. It is translated as CSARVSGGAYNEQFF. This sequence joins TRBV20-1 and TRBJ2-1; 10 nucleotides line up with TRBD2. CDR3 length: 15 residues. The ends lost 1 base at V and 2 bases at J; junction bases unmatched: 2. CDR1 is DFQATT and CDR2 is SNEGSKA in the germline V gene (reference sequence).

The chain uses TRBV19 and TRBJ1-3; TRBD1 matches 7 bases. CDR3 size: 14 residues. The germline CDR1 and CDR2 sequences are LNHDA and SQIVND (reference sequence). V gave up 8 bases and J gave up 1 base; unmatched junction bases: 5. The chain's CDR3 is CASGLGQSGNTIYF. In nucleotides, the CDR3 is TGTGCCAGTGGGCTGGGACAGTCTGGAAACACCATATATTTT.

This clonotype ranks as medium-sized (0.01 to 0.1%). This chain joins TRBV6-6 and TRBJ2-5, with D unclear. V was shortened by 6 bases and J by 1 base, with 15 bases between the two germline ends. Germline lookup yields CDR1 MNHNY and CDR2 SVGAGI (reference sequence). This CDR3 is built from 15 residues. The CDR3 sequence: CASRLKLTSQETQYF. The CDR3 DNA reads as TGTGCCAGCAGACTTAAGTTGACGTCCCAAGAGACCCAGTACTTC.

The chain couples TRBV5-1 to TRBJ2-7; possibly TRBD2 for D (6 bases). The CDR3 totals 19 residues. Germline V gives CDR1 SGHRS, CDR2 YFSETQ. Trimming pared 4 bases from V and 0 bases from J, leaving 26 bases between. CDR3 residues: CASSLGTPNNPPVSYEQYF. The DNA for the CDR3 is TGCGCCAGCAGCCTCGGGACTCCCAATAACCCACCCGTCTCCTACGAGCAGTACTTC.

This clonotype was counted a few times. The chain couples TRBV7-9 to TRBJ1-1; D perhaps matches TRBD1 (5 bases). The V and J ends lost 3 bases and 1 base respectively, with 9 bases between them. The CDR3 spans 14 residues. Germline V gene lookup returns CDR1 SEHNR and CDR2 FQNEAQ (reference sequence). The CDR3 coding sequence is TGTGCCAGCAGCTTTGGGGGAAGGAACACTGAAGCTTTCTTT. This translates into CASSFGGRNTEAFF.

The chain recombines TRBV4-1 with TRBJ1-4, with TRBD1 as a possible D gene (5 bases). Per the germline V gene, CDR1 is MGHRA and CDR2 is YSYEKL. V shed 0 bases and J shed 8 bases, with 16 bases lying between them. The CDR3 covers 16 residues. CDR3 DNA sequence: TGCGCCAGCAGCCAAGATGGGTTAGGGGAGGGAGAAAAACTGTTTTTT. Protein sequence: CASSQDGLGEGEKLFF.

The rearrangement joins TRBV19 to TRBJ1-1; D is undetermined. The CDR3 extends over 12 amino acids. Germline V gene data show CDR1 as LNHDA and CDR2 as SQIVND (reference sequence). V was pared by 6 bases and J by 4 bases, with 9 bases between. CDR3 amino acids: CASSIGITEAFF. CDR3 sequence (DNA): TGTGCCAGTAGCATTGGAATCACTGAAGCTTTCTTT.

This clonotype was detected many times. The chain links TRBV5-1 to TRBJ2-2; 7 nucleotides match TRBD1. Germline trimming cut 6 bases from V and 7 bases from J; bases unmatched to any gene: 12. Germline CDR1 reads SGHRS; CDR2 reads YFSETQ. The CDR3 sequence is 15 residues long. CDR3 loop: CASTPLTGSIGELFF. CDR3 DNA: TGCGCCAGCACCCCACTGACAGGGAGTATCGGGGAGCTGTTTTTT. The full variable domain, with the rest looked up from reference TRBV5-1 and TRBJ2-2, is KAGVTQTPRYLIKTRGQQVTLSCSPISGHRSVSWYQQTPGQGLQFLFEYFSETQRNKGNFPGRFSGRQFSNSRSEMNVSTLELGDSALYLCASTPLTGSIGELFFGEGSRLTVL.

This clonotype was found many times. The chain has TRBV6-6 and TRBJ2-7, with 9 nucleotides matching TRBD1. Germline V gives CDR1 MNHNY, CDR2 SVGAGI (reference sequence). The CDR3 runs to 15 residues. V was clipped by 5 bases and J by 7 bases; unmatched bases: 12. CDR3: CASSPPQGAAGEQYF. CDR3 in DNA: TGTGCCAGCAGTCCCCCACAGGGGGCCGCCGGGGAGCAGTACTTC.